Given below is one T cell receptor beta chain in context. This sample was included in a study of T cell responses to AZD1222 COVID-19 vaccine. Clones were sequenced by immunoSEQ multiplex PCR, and TCRdb holds only the in-frame ones, with some missing. The data hold around 100,000 clones, with over 75% observed a single time. The sequencing used peripheral blood, collected on day 0 of MenACWY control vaccination. The clonotype comes from an adult in good health.

CDR3 sequence reads: CASSLEAGFFRGSYEQYF. The DNA of the CDR3 is TGCGCCAGCAGCTTGGAGGCCGGCTTCTTTAGGGGATCCTACGAGCAGTACTTC. V usage is TRBV5-1 and J usage is TRBJ2-7; possible D gene TRBD1, 5 bases. The CDR3 is 18 amino acids. The germline CDR1 and CDR2 sequences are SGHRS and YFSETQ. Deletions cut 0 bases from V and 1 base from J, with 20 bases between.